Listed below are T cell receptor beta chains from one sample, sequenced in a study of shared clonotypes between healthy human individuals. The table came from immunoSEQ multiplex PCR; TCRdb's copy has only in-frame clones and leaves some out. The sample shows 550,000 to 800,000 clones, around 67% of them seen only once. The specimen sequenced was memory CD4+ T cells sorted from blood. These receptor sequences come from a woman aged 25 to 39 in good health. Both conserved end residues are part of each CDR3. A D gene is named only where the DNA matches it firmly. Clone size appears in some rows only: once, few, many, or a class for an expanded clone.

V,D,J,size,CDR3,DNA
TRBV7-9,.,TRBJ2-1,.,CASSWNNEQFF,TGTGCCAGCAGCTGGAACAATGAGCAGTTCTTC
TRBV5-1,.,TRBJ2-2,.,CASTLTGDINTGELFF,TGCGCCAGCACCCTAACCGGGGACATCAACACCGGGGAGCTGTTTTTT
TRBV7-9,.,TRBJ2-2,once,CASTLLQGSGELFF,TGTGCCAGCACCCTCTTACAGGGATCCGGGGAGCTGTTTTTT
TRBV5-1,TRBD1,TRBJ2-7,few,CASSITGTGASEQYF,TGCGCCAGCAGCATCACCGGGACAGGGGCGAGCGAGCAGTACTTC
TRBV10-3,.,TRBJ2-7,.,CAISPGRAYEQYF,TGTGCCATCAGCCCGGGACGAGCCTACGAGCAGTACTTC
TRBV4-2,.,TRBJ2-7,.,CASSQARGRTYEQYF,TGTGCCAGCAGCCAAGCTCGGGGGCGGACCTACGAGCAGTACTTC
TRBV7-7,TRBD2,TRBJ2-2,.,CASSSSGSRSGELFF,TGTGCCAGCAGCTCTAGCGGGAGTCGGTCCGGGGAGCTGTTTTTT
TRBV14,TRBD1,TRBJ2-7,few,CASSVGPGQGGVQYF,TGTGCCAGCAGCGTTGGACCGGGACAGGGAGGTGTGCAGTACTTC
TRBV27,TRBD2,TRBJ2-1,once,CASSSLAGGANEQFF,TGTGCCAGCAGTTCACTAGCGGGAGGTGCCAATGAGCAGTTCTTC
TRBV6-6,.,TRBJ1-2,.,CASSSHADRDYGYTF,TGTGCCAGCAGTTCCCATGCGGATCGGGACTATGGCTACACCTTC
TRBV5-5,.,TRBJ1-1,few,CASSHQKQANTEAFF,TGTGCCAGCAGCCATCAAAAACAGGCGAACACTGAAGCTTTCTTT
TRBV11-2,.,TRBJ2-7,.,CASSLVQETYEQYF,TGTGCCAGCAGCTTAGTCCAGGAGACCTACGAGCAGTACTTC